The source of this T cell receptor beta chain is a study of cytomegalovirus exposure and HLA in healthy donors. Study-level results: Reports described diagnosis of cytomegalovirus status by the classifier as highly specific and sensitive. According to a later analysis, TCR clusters from the first cohort tended to co-occur in the 100 to 150 validation repertoires. In vitro work confirmed that a few CMV-associated chains recognize CMV antigens.

Repertoires were generated with immunoSEQ multiplex PCR, while TCRdb's copy carries only in-frame clones and drops some. Found here are approximately 150,000 clones, about 89% of them singletons; the top ten hold roughly 3%. Trimming cost V 3 bases and J 0 bases, with 9 bases left between them. The V gene's germline CDR1 is LGHNA and CDR2 YSLEER. This CDR3 has 16 residues. In regard to this clone: Its antigen is unknown.

The sample was PBMCs. The source of this sequence is a woman between 18 and 30 years old in good health and CMV-seropositive. This chain links TRBV4-3 with TRBJ2-6; D perhaps matches TRBD2 (5 bases). Here the CDR3 DNA reads TGCGCCAGCAGCCAGTTCGGGGTCTCTGGGGCCAACGTCCTGACTTTC. Its protein is CASSQFGVSGANVLTF.